The source of this T cell receptor (beta chain) is a study of blood T cells in healthy people across ages. With a J-beta primer mix and a sample-barcoded 5' primer, a second PCR ran roughly 6 to 11 cycles. Each TCR beta cDNA got a 12-nucleotide random molecular identifier. MiXCR, applied by TCRdb to the 5' RACE reads, yields one record per CDR3 protein. The data contain about a million distinct CDR3 sequences, around 48% of them singletons. V was shortened by 5 bases and J by 4 bases, with 18 bases between the two germline ends. CDR1 and CDR2 (germline): MNHEY, SVGEGT. This CDR3 has 15 amino acids. This clonotype was detected only a few times. Its specificity is not known. Notes on the study in general: TCR beta diversity, measured per million T cells, fell in a roughly linear way with age. A conclusive naive versus antigen-experienced comparison was prevented by the unsorted PBMCs.

This TCR derives from a man in his thirties or forties in good health. The chain recombines TRBV6-2 or TRBV6-3 with TRBJ2-7; tentatively, D is TRBD2 (6 bases). The specimen was blood. The CDR3 DNA sequence: TGTGCCAGCAGTGACCGGGACTCTTTCCAATACGAGCAGTACTTC. This gives the protein CASSDRDSFQYEQYF.